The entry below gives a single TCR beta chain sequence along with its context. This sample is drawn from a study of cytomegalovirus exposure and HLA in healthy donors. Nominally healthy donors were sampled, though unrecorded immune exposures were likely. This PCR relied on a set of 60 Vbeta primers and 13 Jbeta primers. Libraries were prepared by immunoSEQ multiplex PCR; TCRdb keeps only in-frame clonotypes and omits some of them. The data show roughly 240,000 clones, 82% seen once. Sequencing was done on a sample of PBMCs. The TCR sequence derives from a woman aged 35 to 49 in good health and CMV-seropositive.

CDR3 loop: CATSVGLSSYEQYF. The DNA of the CDR3 is TGTGCCACCAGCGTGGGACTGTCCTCCTACGAGCAGTACTTC. J is TRBJ2-7 and V is TRBV15; tentatively, D is TRBD2 (6 bases). Germline V lookup: CDR1 LNHNV, CDR2 YYDKDF (reference sequence). CDR3 length equals 14 residues. Trimming took 5 bases from V and 0 from J, leaving 11 bases between them. The full variable domain, completed using reference TRBV15 and TRBJ2-7, is DAMVIQNPRYQVTQFGKPVTLSCSQTLNHNVMYWYQQKSSQAPKLLFHYYDKDFNNEADTPDNFQSRRPNTSFCFLDIRSPGLGDTAMYLCATSVGLSSYEQYFGPGTRLTVT.